This T cell receptor beta chain was identified in a study of shared clonotypes between healthy human individuals. Unsorted PBMC contributed 250 to 350 ng DNA, roughly 30,000 T cell genomes, to each replicate PCR. The method was immunoSEQ multiplex PCR; TCRdb's version includes in-frame clones alone and lacks a portion of them. The sample has hundreds of thousands of clones; roughly 79% are singletons. V lost 5 bases, J lost 10 bases, and 12 bases lay in between. Germline values: CDR1 SGHAT, CDR2 FQDESV (reference sequence). The CDR3 loop spans 12 amino acids. The TCR sequence derives from a middle-aged woman in good health. Some clones in this sample may be carry-over from other donors' samples. The V and J genes are TRBV11-1 and TRBJ2-1, with D perhaps matching TRBD1 or TRBD2 (5 bases each). Sequencing input: PBMCs. CDR3 loop: CASSRGAGEQFF. The CDR3 region has the DNA TGTGCCAGCAGCCGAGGGGCTGGCGAGCAGTTCTTC.